Given below is one T cell receptor (beta chain) in context. Its cognate antigen is unknown. The J segment lost 9 bases and the V segment lost 0 bases, leaving 8 bases of the junction unmatched. CDR1 is MNHNS, CDR2 SASEGT, per germline. The CDR3 consists of 15 residues. TCRdb re-derived calls from the reads in MiXCR, one entry per CDR3 protein. The repertoire consists of about 830,000 distinct CDR3 sequences, with approximately 29% occurring once and the leading ten covering roughly an eighth. The data originate from a study of T cell repertoires in cytomegalovirus infection. Study details: From public TCR beta signatures came an indication of both CMV infection and matching HLA type.

Study-wide points: Individuals carrying CMV plus the relevant HLA were identified by cumulative frequency of public TCR beta families.

The sequence was obtained from a human donor in good health (CMV status not recorded). Some clones in this sample may be carry-over from other donors' samples. The sequenced sample was cultured CD8+ T cells from PBMCs, obtained from culture after CMV antigen stimulation. This chain uses TRBV6-1 with TRBJ2-1, with 7 bases identical to TRBD2. The CDR3 bases are TGTGCCAGCAGTGAAGCGGGGGGGATATTTCTTGAGCAGTTCTTC. It codes for CASSEAGGIFLEQFF.